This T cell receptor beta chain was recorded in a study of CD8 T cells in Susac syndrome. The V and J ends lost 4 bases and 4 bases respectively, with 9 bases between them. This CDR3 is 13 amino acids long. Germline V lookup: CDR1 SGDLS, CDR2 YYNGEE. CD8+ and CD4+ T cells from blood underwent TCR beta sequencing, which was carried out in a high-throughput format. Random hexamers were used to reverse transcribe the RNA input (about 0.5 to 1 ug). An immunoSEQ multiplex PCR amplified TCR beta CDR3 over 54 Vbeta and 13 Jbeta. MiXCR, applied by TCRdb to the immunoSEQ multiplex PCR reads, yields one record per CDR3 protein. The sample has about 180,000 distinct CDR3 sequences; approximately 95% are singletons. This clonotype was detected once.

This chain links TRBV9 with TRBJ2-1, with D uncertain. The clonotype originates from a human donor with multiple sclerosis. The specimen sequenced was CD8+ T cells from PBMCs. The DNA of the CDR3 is TGTGCCAGCAGCTTTGGTCCGTACAATGAGCAGTTCTTC. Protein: CASSFGPYNEQFF.